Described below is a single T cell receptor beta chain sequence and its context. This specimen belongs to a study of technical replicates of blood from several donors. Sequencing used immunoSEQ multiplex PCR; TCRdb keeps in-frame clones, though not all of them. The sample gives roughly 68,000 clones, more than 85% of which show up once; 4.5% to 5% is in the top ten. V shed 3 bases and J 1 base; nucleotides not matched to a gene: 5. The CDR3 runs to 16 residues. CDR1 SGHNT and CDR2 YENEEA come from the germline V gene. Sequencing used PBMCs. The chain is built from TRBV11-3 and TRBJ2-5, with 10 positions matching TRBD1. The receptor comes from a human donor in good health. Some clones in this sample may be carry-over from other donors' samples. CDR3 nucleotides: TGTGCCAGCAGCTTGGGGACAGGGGCCCCCCAAGAGACCCAGTACTTC. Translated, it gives CASSLGTGAPQETQYF.